The T cell receptor beta chain described here comes from a study of shared clonotypes between healthy human individuals. Across the whole study: The study used three CD4 naive, three CD4 memory, two CD8 naive and one CD8 memory plate per donor. Broader study findings: Though the depth was large, rarefaction showed that sorted-subset sequencing was incomplete.

For this clone: Its cognate antigen is unknown.

CD45RO-negative, CCR7-selected cells formed the naive CD8 fraction, which excluded terminally differentiated effector memory CD45RA+ cells. Donors had no recently reported acute infections or vaccinations and were HIV-negative. The germline V gene has CDR1 MNHNS and CDR2 SASEGT. The ends were cut back, 9 bases at V and 3 bases at J, with 15 bases in the middle. This CDR3 spans 13 amino acids. Method: immunoSEQ multiplex PCR; TCRdb's copy keeps in-frame clones and lacks some. In the table there are almost 700,000 clones, about 92% of which are singletons. This TCR was recovered from a man between 25 and 39 years old in good health. The chain has TRBV6-1 and TRBJ2-7; D might be TRBD2 (6 bases). The sample was naive CD8+ T cells sorted from blood. The CDR3 reads CASWFGGGYEQYF. The CDR3 coding sequence is TGTGCCAGTTGGTTCGGGGGTGGCTACGAGCAGTACTTC.